The clone carrying this T cell receptor (beta chain) showed up just once. Trimming removed 5 bases from V and 4 bases from J; junction bases left unmatched: 12. CDR3 size: 16 residues. CDR1 and CDR2 (germline): SGHVS, FQNEAQ. These data belong to a study of T cell changes during pregnancy in multiple sclerosis. Generated by immunoSEQ multiplex PCR, the TCRdb table keeps only in-frame clones and is missing some. This sample yields over 30,000 clones, of which about 90% are seen a single time; 0.7% to 1% belongs to the top ten. The chain combines TRBV7-8 with TRBJ1-2; 8 positions match TRBD1. The material sequenced was CD4+ T cells from peripheral blood mononuclear cells, taken in the third trimester of pregnancy. This clonotype was sampled from a female donor with multiple sclerosis, enrolled in a pregnancy study. The CDR3 DNA sequence: TGTGCCAGCAGCCCGACGACAGGGGTAGGTGGCTATGGCTACACCTTC. This translates into CASSPTTGVGGYGYTF.